This TCR beta chain was sequenced during a study of human T cells and chemical hapten exposure. The overall study: Patch testing placed 0.01% DPC on the upper back, with readings at 6 days.

This CDR3 contains 14 residues. CDR1 is SQVTM and CDR2 is ANQGSEA in the germline V gene. Deletions cut 3 bases from V and 3 bases from J, with 14 bases between. A few counts support this clonotype. TCRdb re-called the RACE reads through MiXCR, storing one row per CDR3 protein. The sample has approximately 180,000 distinct CDR3 sequences; nearly 30% are singletons. Specified time point: pre-sensitization, week 0. Treatment: therapeutic diphenylcyclopropenone sensitization with weekly scalp DPC. The receptor's source is a young woman with alopecia areata. Some clones in this sample may be carry-over from other donors' samples. Sequencing used whole blood, obtained in connection with sensitization to the hapten diphenylcyclopropenone (DPC). The V call is TRBV29-1, the J call TRBJ1-1, with D unclear. CDR3 DNA sequence: TGCAGCGTTGAGAAAAGGGCCGGTCACACTGAAGCTTTCTTT. Encoded protein: CSVEKRAGHTEAFF.